A single sample is the source of the 14 T cell receptor beta chains below, sequenced in a study of cytomegalovirus exposure and HLA in healthy donors. Vbeta (60) and Jbeta (13) primers were used in the PCR. Here immunoSEQ multiplex PCR was the method, and the copy in TCRdb shows in-frame clones only, minus some. The sample shows about 170,000 clones, roughly 80% of them seen only once. Sequencing was carried out using PBMCs. These receptors were collected from a woman aged 18-35 years in good health and CMV-seronegative.

This clone was recorded a few times. The V call is TRBV5-4, the J call TRBJ2-1, with a tentative D call TRBD1 (7 bases). CDR1 SGHNT and CDR2 YYREEE come from the germline V gene (reference sequence). Trimming cost V 5 bases and J 7 bases, with 22 bases left between them. This CDR3 is built from 16 residues. The CDR3 loop is CASRQGQGGPTNEQFF. DNA of the CDR3: TGTGCCAGCAGACAGGGGCAGGGGGGCCCAACTAATGAGCAGTTCTTC. Full variable domain (remainder filled in from reference TRBV5-4 and TRBJ2-1): ETGVTQSPTHLIKTRGQQVTLRCSSQSGHNTVSWYQQALGQGPQFIFQYYREEENGRGNFPPRFSGLQFPNYSSELNVNALELDDSALYLCASRQGQGGPTNEQFFGPGTRLTVL.

This clone was counted once. The genes are TRBV5-4 and TRBJ2-5; D ambiguous. CDR1 SGHNT and CDR2 YYREEE come from the germline V gene (reference sequence). The V end lost 1 base, the J end lost 5 bases, and 6 bases lay between the germline ends. The CDR3 runs to 12 residues. This CDR3 reads CASSLSGETQYF. For the CDR3, the DNA is TGTGCCAGCAGCTTGTCTGGCGAGACCCAGTACTTC.

The CDR3 spells CASSGSREGTEAFF. The CDR3 nucleotides are TGTGCCAGCAGTGGAAGCAGGGAAGGCACTGAAGCTTTCTTT. The chain has TRBV28 and TRBJ1-1; D perhaps matches TRBD1 (5 bases). The CDR3 consists of 14 residues. Germline-derived CDR1 and CDR2 are MDHEN and SYDVKM. V lost 5 bases and J 4 bases, leaving 14 bases between the germline ends.

This rearrangement joins TRBV11-2 to TRBJ1-2; tentatively, D is TRBD1 (5 bases). Germline CDR1 SGHAT, CDR2 FQNNGV. CDR3 length: 16 residues. The germline V and J ends were trimmed by 5 bases and 4 bases, with 20 bases remaining between them. The CDR3 nucleotides are TGTGCCAGCAGCCCCTTCAGCGGGGTGAGGGGCTATGGCTACACCTTC. Translated: CASSPFSGVRGYGYTF.

The chain couples TRBV28 to TRBJ1-2, with 11 bases that match TRBD1. Trimming at V came to 8 bases and at J to 8 bases, leaving 13 bases not matched to a gene. CDR1 and CDR2 (germline): MDHEN, SYDVKM. CDR3 length: 15 residues. CDR3 nucleotides: TGTGCCAGCCGGACAGGGGGCGCGACGTACCTGGGCTACACCTTC. Its protein is CASRTGGATYLGYTF.

This clone came up a few times. The rearrangement joins TRBV11-3 to TRBJ1-4; 9 nucleotides line up with TRBD1. The CDR3 consists of 15 residues. V shed 5 bases, J shed 5 bases, and the junction held 6 bases outside the gene matches. Per germline, CDR1 SGHNT and CDR2 YENEEA. The CDR3 protein is CASSQGQGGNEKLFF. The CDR3 nucleotides read TGTGCCAGCAGCCAGGGACAGGGAGGGAATGAAAAACTGTTTTTT.

This rearrangement joins TRBV6-5 to TRBJ2-1; D possibly corresponds to TRBD2 (6 bases). With 2 bases removed from V and 1 base from J, the gap between germline ends came to 9 bases. Germline V gene sequence: CDR1 MNHEY, CDR2 SVGAGI. CDR3 length: 15 amino acids. The CDR3 reads CASSYELASYNEQFF. The CDR3 DNA reads as TGTGCCAGCAGTTACGAGCTAGCGTCCTACAATGAGCAGTTCTTC.

The V and J genes are TRBV19 and TRBJ2-7; weak D call: TRBD1 (5 bases). V gave up 6 bases and J gave up 2 bases, with 11 bases separating them. In germline, CDR1 is LNHDA, CDR2 SQIVND (reference sequence). The CDR3 loop spans 13 amino acids. The CDR3: CASSRQSTYEQYF. The DNA of the CDR3 is TGTGCCAGTAGCCGACAGAGCACCTACGAGCAGTACTTC.

V and J are TRBV6-1 and TRBJ2-3; 7 bases are shared with TRBD1. The junction had 4 bases not matched to a gene; V was cut back by 6 bases and J by 1 base. This CDR3 comprises 14 residues. Germline loops: CDR1 MNHNS, CDR2 SASEGT. In nucleotides, the CDR3 is TGTGCCAGCAGAGGGGGCCGGGGCACAGATACGCAGTATTTT. It codes for CASRGGRGTDTQYF.

The rearrangement uses TRBV5-1 and TRBJ2-5; maybe TRBD2 (5 bases). Matching the DNA end better, TRBJ2-7 makes the J call doubtful. The CDR3 runs to 15 residues. The germline V gene has CDR1 SGHRS and CDR2 YFSETQ. The CDR3 protein is CASREDGASFYEQYF. For the CDR3, the DNA is TGCGCCAGCAGGGAGGACGGCGCGAGCTTCTACGAGCAGTACTTC.

The chain links TRBV11-2 to TRBJ2-2; TRBD1 matches at 7 bases. After removal of 5 bases from V and 2 bases from J, the junction contained 5 bases not matched to a gene. The CDR3 runs to 15 residues. Per the germline V gene, CDR1 is SGHAT and CDR2 is FQNNGV. This CDR3 reads CASSIQGSNTGELFF. The CDR3 DNA is TGTGCCAGCAGCATACAGGGGTCTAACACCGGGGAGCTGTTTTTT.

V is TRBV7-9 and J is TRBJ2-3, with TRBD2 identical over 9 bases. Germline V gives CDR1 SEHNR, CDR2 FQNEAQ (reference sequence). V gave up 1 base and J gave up 1 base; unmatched junction bases: 9. This CDR3 has 18 amino acids. This chain's CDR3 is CASSLGSGTSPGTDTQYF. For the CDR3, the DNA is TGTGCCAGCAGCTTAGGGTCCGGGACTAGCCCTGGCACAGATACGCAGTATTTT.

This chain connects TRBV5-1 to TRBJ2-5; maybe TRBD1 (5 bases). CDR3 length: 14 residues. V was shortened by 0 bases and J by 4 bases, with 10 bases between the two germline ends. Germline CDR1 and CDR2: SGHRS and YFSETQ. This chain's CDR3 is CASSLGLRVETQYF. For the CDR3, the DNA is TGCGCCAGCAGCTTGGGGCTCAGGGTAGAGACCCAGTACTTC.

This clone was counted between two and nine times. The rearrangement uses TRBV6-1 and TRBJ1-3; 10 bases align to TRBD1. Trimming at V came to 1 base and at J to 7 bases, leaving 4 bases not matched to a gene. CDR1 MNHNS and CDR2 SASEGT come from the germline V gene. The CDR3 sequence is 15 residues long. The CDR3 DNA is TGTGCCAGCAGTGAAGAGTTGGGACAGGGGAACACCATATATTTT. It specifies CASSEELGQGNTIYF.